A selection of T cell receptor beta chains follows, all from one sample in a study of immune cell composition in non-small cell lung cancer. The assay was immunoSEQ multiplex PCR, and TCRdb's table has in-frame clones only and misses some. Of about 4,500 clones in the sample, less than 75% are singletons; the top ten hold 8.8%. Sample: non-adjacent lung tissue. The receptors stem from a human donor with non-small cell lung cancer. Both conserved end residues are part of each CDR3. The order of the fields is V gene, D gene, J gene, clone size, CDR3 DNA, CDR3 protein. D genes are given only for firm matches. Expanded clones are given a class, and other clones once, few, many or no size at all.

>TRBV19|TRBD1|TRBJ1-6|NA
TGTGCCAGTAGTAGACGGGACAGCAGGGAGTCACCCCTCCACTTT
CASSRRDSRESPLHF
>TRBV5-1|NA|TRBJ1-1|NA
TGCGCCAGCAGGGATGTAACGGGTTATGAAGCTTTCTTT
CASRDVTGYEAFF
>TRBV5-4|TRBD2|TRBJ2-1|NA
TGTGCCAGCAGCTTTTCAGCGGGGGGTAATGAGCAGTTCTTC
CASSFSAGGNEQFF
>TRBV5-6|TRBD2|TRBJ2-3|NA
TGTGCCAGCAGCTTGGGCGGGAGCCCCCTGGATACGCAGTATTTT
CASSLGGSPLDTQYF
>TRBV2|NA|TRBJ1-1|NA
TGTGCCAGCAGCCCTCCGTTTCGGACCACCCCGTGGACTGAAGCTTTCTTT
CASSPPFRTTPWTEAFF
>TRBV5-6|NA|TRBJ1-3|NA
TGTGCCAGCAGTTTGTATAATCAGGGAGCATTCTGGTCTGGAAACACCATATATTTT
CASSLYNQGAFWSGNTIYF
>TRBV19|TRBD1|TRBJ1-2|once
TGTGCCAGTAGTACGGGACAGGGGGCTGAAGGCTACACCTTC
CASSTGQGAEGYTF
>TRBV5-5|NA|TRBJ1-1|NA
TGTGCCAGCAGGCGGGATGGGGGGTTGATACGCACTGAAGCTTTCTTT
CASRRDGGLIRTEAFF
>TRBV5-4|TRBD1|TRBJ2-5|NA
TGTGCCAGCAGCCCTGGACAGGGGAGAGAGACCCAGTACTTC
CASSPGQGRETQYF
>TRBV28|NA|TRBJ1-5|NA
TGTGCCAGCGGTGTAGCAAATCAGCCCCAGCATTTT
CASGVANQPQHF
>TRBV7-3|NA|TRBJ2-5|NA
TGTGCCAGCAGCTCTAACGGCGCAGGATCAGGAGAGACCCAGTACTTC
CASSSNGAGSGETQYF
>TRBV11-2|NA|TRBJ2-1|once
TGTGCCAGCAGCGAAAGACGGGCCCCAGGGTACAATGAGCAGTTCTTC
CASSERRAPGYNEQFF
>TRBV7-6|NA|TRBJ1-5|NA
TGTGCCAGCAGCGGACAAGAAAATCAGCCCCAGCATTTT
CASSGQENQPQHF
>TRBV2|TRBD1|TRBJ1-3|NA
TGTGCCACCCAGGGGGCATACGGAAACACCATATATTTT
CATQGAYGNTIYF
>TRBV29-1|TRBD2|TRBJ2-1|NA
TGCAGCGTTGAAAGCGGGGGGGTAACCTACAATGAGCAGTTCTTC
CSVESGGVTYNEQFF
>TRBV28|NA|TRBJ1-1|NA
TGTGCCAGCAGTTTAGAAATTAACACTGAAGCTTTCTTT
CASSLEINTEAFF
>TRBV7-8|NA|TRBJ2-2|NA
TGTGCCAGCAGCCTCCTCCGCGTTGCGAACACCGGGGAGCTGTTTTTT
CASSLLRVANTGELFF
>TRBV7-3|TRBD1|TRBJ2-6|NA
TGTGCCAGCAGCTTAATACAGGGGTCTGGGGCCAACGTCCTGACTTTC
CASSLIQGSGANVLTF
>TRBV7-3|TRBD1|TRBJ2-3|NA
TGTGCCAGCAGCCAAACAGGGGGAACAGATACGCAGTATTTT
CASSQTGGTDTQYF
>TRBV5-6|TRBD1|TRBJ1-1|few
TGTGCCAGCAGCCTCCCGAGGACAGGGATGAACACTGAAGCTTTCTTT
CASSLPRTGMNTEAFF
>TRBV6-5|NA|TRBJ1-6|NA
TGTGCCAGCAGTTACTCGTTCAGGGGAGGATCACCCCTCCACTTT
CASSYSFRGGSPLHF
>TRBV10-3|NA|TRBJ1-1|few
TGTGCCATCAGTAAAACAGGTGAGGAAGAAGCTTTCTTT
CAISKTGEEEAFF
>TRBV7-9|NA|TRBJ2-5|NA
TGTGCCAGCAGCTTAGTGGCGGGGATTTCGCGTGACGCCTCGGAGACCCAGTACTTC
CASSLVAGISRDASETQYF
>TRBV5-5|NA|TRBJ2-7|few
TGTGCCAGCAGCTTGAGTATGGGGACAACGACCTACGAGCAGTACTTC
CASSLSMGTTTYEQYF
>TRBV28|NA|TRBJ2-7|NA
TGTGCCAGCAGTTTCCCCCGACGGGCCGCCTACGAGCAGTACTTC
CASSFPRRAAYEQYF
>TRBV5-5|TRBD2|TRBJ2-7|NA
TGTGCCAGCAGCTTGGGTAGCGGGGGATCCTCCTACGAGCAGTACTTC
CASSLGSGGSSYEQYF